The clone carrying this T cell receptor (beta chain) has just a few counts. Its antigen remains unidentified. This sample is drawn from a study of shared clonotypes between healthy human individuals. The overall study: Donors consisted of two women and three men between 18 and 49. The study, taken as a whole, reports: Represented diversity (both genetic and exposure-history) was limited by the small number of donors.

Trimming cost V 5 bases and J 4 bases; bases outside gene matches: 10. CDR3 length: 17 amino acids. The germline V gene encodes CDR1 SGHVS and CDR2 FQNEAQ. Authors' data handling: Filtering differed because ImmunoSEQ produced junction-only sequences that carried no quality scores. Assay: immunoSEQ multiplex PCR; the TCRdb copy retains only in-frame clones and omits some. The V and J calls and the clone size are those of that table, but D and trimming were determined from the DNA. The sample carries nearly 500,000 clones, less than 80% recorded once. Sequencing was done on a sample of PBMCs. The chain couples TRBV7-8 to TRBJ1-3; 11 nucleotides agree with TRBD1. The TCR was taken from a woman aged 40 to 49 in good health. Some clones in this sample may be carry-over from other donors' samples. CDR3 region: CASSDWTGGAGGNTIYF. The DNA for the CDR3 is TGTGCCAGCAGCGACTGGACAGGGGGCGCCGGAGGAAACACCATATATTTT.